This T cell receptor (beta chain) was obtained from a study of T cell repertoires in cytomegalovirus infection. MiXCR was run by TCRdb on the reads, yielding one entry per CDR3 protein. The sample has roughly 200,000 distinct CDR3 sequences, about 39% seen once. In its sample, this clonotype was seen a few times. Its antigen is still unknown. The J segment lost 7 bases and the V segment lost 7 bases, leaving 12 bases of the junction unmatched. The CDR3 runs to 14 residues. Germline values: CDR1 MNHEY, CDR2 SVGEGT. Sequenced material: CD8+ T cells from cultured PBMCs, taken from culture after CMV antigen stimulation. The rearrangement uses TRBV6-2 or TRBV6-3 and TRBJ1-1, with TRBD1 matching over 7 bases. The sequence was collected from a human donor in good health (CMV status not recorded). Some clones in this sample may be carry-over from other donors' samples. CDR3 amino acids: CASKYRGGKGEAFF. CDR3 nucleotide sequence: TGTGCCAGCAAATACAGGGGAGGGAAGGGTGAAGCTTTCTTT.